The 10 T cell receptor beta chains reported below all come from one sample, sequenced in a study of graft-versus-host responses after intestinal transplantation (dated by TCRdb to 2020 to 2023). Intraepithelial and lamina propria lymphocytes were isolated from graft specimens using dithiothreitol, EDTA incubations and collagenase D digestion. The library was made by the immunoSEQ multiplex PCR assay. TCRdb obtained this table from immuneACCESS and retained in-frame rearrangements with V and J assigned. These tables miss some clones; where compared with another copy, unresolved V genes account for less than half of the shortfall, and the remainder is unexplained. Here the sample has some 15,000 clones; around three fifths occur a single time. Of the sample, 10% to 15% falls within the top ten clones. Here the sequenced sample was ileum tissue, taken 524 days after transplant. The receptors were sampled from a human patient who received an intestinal transplant, so some T cells may come from the graft donor.

This chain links TRBV7-2 with TRBJ2-7; 12 bases agree with TRBD1. CDR1 SGHTA and CDR2 FQGNSA come from the germline V gene. The CDR3 contains 15 residues. Trimming took 5 bases from V and 4 from J; bases not matched to a gene: 6. CDR3 residues: CASSKGQGAGYEQYF. The CDR3 coding sequence is TGTGCCAGCAGCAAGGGACAGGGGGCTGGGTACGAGCAGTACTTC.

DNA of the CDR3: TGTGCCAGCAGCTTGGTTGTTGCAGGGTTGAAACATCAGCCCCAGCATTTT. Translating it yields CASSLVVAGLKHQPQHF. The chain has TRBV5-8 and TRBJ1-5; possibly TRBD1 for D (5 bases). This CDR3 spans 17 amino acids. Germline CDR1 is SGHTS and CDR2 is YDEGEE. Trimming pared 0 bases from V and 5 bases from J, leaving 18 bases between.

This clone was counted only a few times. Other DNA sequences in this specimen translate into the identical CDR3. This chain links TRBV4-3 with TRBJ2-2; 13 bases agree with TRBD2. The trim removed 2 bases at V and 7 bases at J, leaving 4 bases unmatched. Germline CDR1 LGHNA, CDR2 YSLEER. This CDR3 region has 16 residues. The CDR3 coding sequence is TGCGCCAGCAGCCAAACTAGCGGGGGGGCAGGCGGGGAGCTGTTTTTT. As protein: CASSQTSGGAGGELFF.

As regards this clone: The junction and the germline gene differ at one end; a read error may be behind it. The chain recombines TRBV6-1 with TRBJ1-5, with D perhaps matching TRBD1 (5 bases). Germline V gene sequence: CDR1 MNHNS, CDR2 SASEGT. This CDR3 contains 15 residues. The CDR3 loop reads CASTPGGTPLQAQHF. DNA of the CDR3: TGTGCCAGCACCCCCGGGGGGACCCCACTTCAGGCCCAGCATTTT.

The CDR3 is CASSFKDRGVGNTEAFF. CDR3 sequence (DNA): TGTGCCAGCAGCTTTAAGGACAGGGGTGTTGGGAACACTGAAGCTTTCTTT. This chain connects TRBV13 to TRBJ1-1; 9 bases are a match to TRBD1. The CDR3 totals 17 residues. Trimming removed 3 bases from V and 1 base from J; junction bases left unmatched: 9. Looked up from germline, CDR1 is PRHDT and CDR2 is FYEKMQ (reference sequence). Complete variable domain (other parts from reference TRBV13 and TRBJ1-1): AAGVIQSPRHLIKEKRETATLKCYPIPRHDTVYWYQQGPGQDPQFLISFYEKMQSDKGSIPDRFSAQQFSDYHSELNMSSLELGDSALYFCASSFKDRGVGNTEAFFGQGTRLTVV.

The V gene is TRBV5-6, the J gene TRBJ1-2, with D perhaps matching TRBD1 (6 bases). Germline V gives CDR1 SGHDT, CDR2 YYEEEE. The V and J ends lost 4 bases and 3 bases respectively, with 22 bases between them. This CDR3 is built from 17 residues. This CDR3 reads CASSPNEVRRGYYGYTF. The CDR3 bases are TGTGCCAGCAGCCCCAATGAGGTGCGCAGGGGATACTATGGCTACACCTTC.

This chain links TRBV7-2 with TRBJ2-2; 7 positions agree with TRBD1. CDR1 and CDR2 (germline): SGHTA, FQGNSA. V gave up 3 bases and J gave up 5 bases; unmatched junction bases: 3. The CDR3 runs to 14 residues. The CDR3 DNA reads as TGTGCCAGCAGCTTCGACAGGGTGACCGGGGAGCTGTTTTTT. Its protein product is CASSFDRVTGELFF.

This clone was seen a handful of times. This chain connects TRBV19 to TRBJ1-2; perhaps TRBD1 as D (5 bases). This CDR3 comprises 11 residues. V shed 5 bases and J shed 6 bases, with 7 bases lying between them. CDR1 LNHDA and CDR2 SQIVND come from the germline V gene (reference sequence). DNA for the CDR3: TGTGCCAGTAGTTCGGGGGATGGCTACACCTTC. It codes for CASSSGDGYTF. Full variable domain (rest looked up from reference TRBV19 and TRBJ1-2): DGGITQSPKYLFRKEGQNVTLSCEQNLNHDAMYWYRQDPGQGLRLIYYSQIVNDFQKGDIAEGYSVSREKKESFPLTVTSAQKNPTAFYLCASSSGDGYTFGSGTRLTVV.

The chain uses TRBV30 and TRBJ1-6; D gene uncertain. The CDR3 runs 13 residues. The ends were cut back, 4 bases at V and 7 bases at J, with 11 bases in the middle. Germline V lookup: CDR1 GTSNPN, CDR2 SVGIG (reference sequence). The chain's CDR3 is CAWTPSRNSPLHF. The CDR3 nucleotides read TGTGCCTGGACACCTTCGAGGAATTCACCCCTCCACTTT.

As to this clone: The junction and the germline gene differ at one end; a read error may be behind it. This sample includes further DNA sequences coding for the same CDR3. The CDR3 coding sequence is TGTGCCAGCACCCTACAGGGGGGGGATTCCCCCCTCCACTTT. Its translation is CASTLQGGDSPLHF. J is TRBJ1-6 and V is TRBV2; 8 bases are shared with TRBD1. Germline CDR1 is SNHLY and CDR2 is FYNNEI. CDR3 size: 14 residues.